These T cell receptor beta chains were read from a single sample in a study of cytomegalovirus exposure and HLA in healthy donors. The assay was immunoSEQ multiplex PCR, and TCRdb's table has in-frame clones only and misses some. Seen here are 200,000 to 250,000 clones, roughly 84% observed once, and the top ten hold about 1.2%. The sequenced material came from PBMCs. The source of these receptors is a human donor in good health. Each CDR3 is given with its conserved first and last residue. The order of the fields is J gene, D gene, V gene, clone size, CDR3 protein, CDR3 DNA. D genes are given only for firm matches. The listing skips clone size in some rows; elsewhere it reads once, few, many or a size class.

J: TRBJ1-1
D: TRBD1
V: TRBV19
size: once
CDR3: CASSTHRGPGRIMNTEAFF
DNA: TGTGCCAGTAGTACCCACAGGGGGCCAGGGAGGATAATGAACACTGAAGCTTTCTTT

J: TRBJ2-4
D: NA
V: TRBV20-1
size: NA
CDR3: CSATGRGIGNF
DNA: TGCAGTGCTACAGGGCGGGGCATCGGGAACTTC

J: TRBJ2-7
D: TRBD1
V: TRBV5-1
size: NA
CDR3: CASRAGQEIPYEQYF
DNA: TGCGCCAGCAGGGCGGGACAGGAGATTCCCTACGAGCAGTACTTC

J: TRBJ2-5
D: TRBD2
V: TRBV7-7
size: NA
CDR3: CASSRASGMETQYF
DNA: TGTGCTAGCAGCAGGGCTAGCGGGATGGAGACCCAGTACTTC

J: TRBJ2-1
D: NA
V: TRBV2
size: once
CDR3: CASSESTGVYNEQFF
DNA: TGTGCCAGCAGTGAATCGACGGGAGTATACAATGAGCAGTTCTTC

J: TRBJ2-7
D: TRBD2
V: TRBV4-2
size: few
CDR3: CASSQEEREPIREQYF
DNA: TGTGCCAGCAGCCAAGAAGAGCGGGAACCAATTCGCGAGCAGTACTTC

J: TRBJ2-3
D: TRBD2
V: TRBV5-1
size: NA
CDR3: CASTQTSGTDTQYF
DNA: TGCGCCAGCACCCAGACTAGCGGGACAGATACGCAGTATTTT

J: TRBJ1-5
D: NA
V: TRBV10-3
size: NA
CDR3: CAIRASGELQPQHF
DNA: TGTGCCATCAGGGCCTCAGGGGAGTTACAGCCCCAGCATTTT

J: TRBJ1-2
D: NA
V: TRBV19
size: NA
CDR3: CASSPRTVTYGYTF
DNA: TGTGCCAGTAGTCCCCGGACAGTGACTTATGGCTACACCTTC

J: TRBJ2-2
D: NA
V: TRBV19
size: NA
CDR3: CASRDSPRNTGELFF
DNA: TGTGCCAGTAGGGACAGCCCCCGAAACACCGGGGAGCTGTTTTTT

J: TRBJ1-2
D: NA
V: TRBV19
size: NA
CDR3: CASSTPRGLSYYGYTF
DNA: TGTGCCAGTAGTACCCCGAGAGGGCTTAGTTACTATGGCTACACCTTC

J: TRBJ2-1
D: TRBD2
V: TRBV30
size: NA
CDR3: CAWSTGTSGRTYNEQFF
DNA: TGTGCCTGGAGCACCGGGACTAGCGGGAGAACTTACAATGAGCAGTTCTTC

J: TRBJ2-4
D: NA
V: TRBV6-4
size: once
CDR3: CASSDSTTSLIQYF
DNA: TGTGCCAGCAGTGACTCGACTACCTCACTCATTCAGTACTTC

J: TRBJ1-2
D: TRBD1
V: TRBV9
size: NA
CDR3: CASSSRGQINYGYTF
DNA: TGTGCCAGCAGCTCCAGGGGGCAGATCAACTATGGCTACACCTTC

J: TRBJ2-7
D: NA
V: TRBV7-2
size: NA
CDR3: CASSLGRAYEQYF
DNA: TGTGCCAGCAGCTTGGGCAGGGCCTACGAGCAGTACTTC

J: TRBJ1-5
D: NA
V: TRBV9
size: NA
CDR3: CASSVGGSNQPQHF
DNA: TGTGCCAGCAGCGTAGGAGGCAGCAATCAGCCCCAGCATTTT

J: TRBJ2-1
D: TRBD2
V: TRBV11-3
size: NA
CDR3: CASSLGASGAHEQFF
DNA: TGTGCCAGCAGCTTAGGTGCTAGCGGGGCCCATGAGCAGTTCTTC

J: TRBJ2-7
D: NA
V: TRBV28
size: once
CDR3: CASSSSGQGAHEQYF
DNA: NA

J: TRBJ2-4
D: TRBD1
V: TRBV7-3
size: NA
CDR3: CASSQQGPKNIQYF
DNA: TGTGCCAGCAGCCAACAGGGGCCCAAAAACATTCAGTACTTC

J: TRBJ1-1
D: TRBD1
V: TRBV18
size: NA
CDR3: CASSPLTGDRGGSNTEAFF
DNA: TGTGCCAGCTCACCACTCACCGGGGACAGGGGAGGATCGAACACTGAAGCTTTCTTT

J: TRBJ2-7
D: NA
V: TRBV6-6
size: NA
CDR3: CASSTGSEQYF
DNA: TGTGCCAGCAGCACAGGGAGCGAGCAGTACTTC

J: TRBJ2-5
D: NA
V: TRBV7-2
size: NA
CDR3: CASSRRQDNPETQYF
DNA: TGTGCCAGCAGCCGTCGACAGGACAACCCAGAGACCCAGTACTTC

J: TRBJ2-7
D: NA
V: TRBV11-2
size: NA
CDR3: CASSPLTGFNEQYF
DNA: TGTGCCAGCAGTCCCTTAACAGGGTTCAACGAGCAGTACTTC

J: TRBJ1-1
D: TRBD1
V: TRBV29-1
size: NA
CDR3: CSATGGRSTEAFF
DNA: TGCAGCGCCACAGGGGGCAGGAGCACTGAAGCTTTCTTT

J: TRBJ2-1
D: TRBD2
V: TRBV7-9
size: NA
CDR3: CASSSGGSAGGYNEQFF
DNA: TGTGCCAGCAGCTCTGGGGGATCAGCGGGAGGCTACAATGAGCAGTTCTTC

J: TRBJ1-1
D: NA
V: TRBV5-4
size: NA
CDR3: CASSSPGLEAFF
DNA: TGTGCCAGCAGCTCCCCGGGACTAGAAGCTTTCTTT

J: TRBJ2-7
D: NA
V: TRBV27
size: NA
CDR3: CASSFSTGPSYEQYF
DNA: TGTGCCAGCAGTTTTTCGACAGGACCCTCCTACGAGCAGTACTTC

J: TRBJ1-6
D: NA
V: TRBV27
size: NA
CDR3: CASRSVSGAGSPLHF
DNA: TGTGCCAGCAGATCCGTCTCAGGGGCAGGCTCACCCCTCCACTTT

J: TRBJ2-7
D: TRBD1
V: TRBV5-4
size: NA
CDR3: CASSFKQGAYEQYF
DNA: TGTGCCAGCAGCTTTAAGCAGGGGGCCTACGAGCAGTACTTC

J: TRBJ2-7
D: NA
V: TRBV11-2
size: NA
CDR3: CASRKPAGRSYEQYF
DNA: TGTGCCAGCAGGAAACCCGCGGGCAGATCCTACGAGCAGTACTTC

J: TRBJ2-5
D: TRBD2
V: TRBV5-1
size: once
CDR3: CASSLAPGLAGAGETQYF
DNA: TGCGCCAGCAGCTTGGCCCCGGGACTAGCGGGAGCCGGGGAGACCCAGTACTTC

J: TRBJ2-7
D: NA
V: TRBV1
size: NA
CDR3: CTSSQESGTSVREQYF
DNA: TGCACCAGCAGCCAAGAATCAGGGACTAGCGTTCGCGAGCAGTACTTC

J: TRBJ1-2
D: NA
V: TRBV4-3
size: NA
CDR3: CASSQDSHYGYTF
DNA: TGCGCCAGCAGCCAAGACAGTCACTATGGCTACACCTTC

J: TRBJ2-7
D: TRBD1
V: TRBV28
size: NA
CDR3: CASSVGDSSYEQYF
DNA: TGTGCCAGCAGTGTAGGGGACAGCTCCTACGAGCAGTACTTC

J: TRBJ2-2
D: NA
V: TRBV7-9
size: NA
CDR3: CASSLGARDLSGELFF
DNA: TGTGCCAGCAGCTTAGGGGCGCGGGATCTTAGCGGGGAGCTGTTTTTT

J: TRBJ2-5
D: TRBD2
V: TRBV4-2
size: once
CDR3: CASSQERDYQETQYF
DNA: TGTGCCAGCAGCCAAGAAAGGGACTATCAAGAGACCCAGTACTTC

J: TRBJ2-7
D: NA
V: TRBV28
size: NA
CDR3: CASGRTYEQYF
DNA: TGTGCCAGCGGTAGAACCTACGAGCAGTACTTC

J: TRBJ2-5
D: TRBD2
V: TRBV7-2
size: NA
CDR3: CASSLVGLAGGETQYF
DNA: TGTGCCAGCAGCTTAGTAGGGCTAGCGGGAGGTGAGACCCAGTACTTC

J: TRBJ2-5
D: TRBD2
V: TRBV13
size: NA
CDR3: CASSLEALAGQGTQYF
DNA: TGTGCCAGCAGCTTAGAGGCACTAGCGGGACAAGGGACCCAGTACTTC

J: TRBJ2-7
D: NA
V: TRBV28
size: few
CDR3: CASSFGVTSFEQYF
DNA: TGTGCCAGCAGTTTCGGGGTAACCTCCTTCGAGCAGTACTTC

J: TRBJ2-1
D: TRBD1
V: TRBV29-1
size: NA
CDR3: CSALAGTGTDEQFF
DNA: TGCAGCGCTCTCGCCGGGACAGGGACCGATGAGCAGTTCTTC

J: TRBJ2-6
D: TRBD1
V: TRBV18
size: NA
CDR3: CASSPPGQGNTGANVLTF
DNA: TGTGCCAGCTCACCACCGGGACAGGGTAATACTGGGGCCAACGTCCTGACTTTC

J: TRBJ2-7
D: NA
V: TRBV6-6
size: NA
CDR3: CASTNEPYEQYF
DNA: TGTGCCAGCACCAACGAGCCCTACGAGCAGTACTTC

J: TRBJ2-1
D: TRBD2
V: TRBV5-6
size: NA
CDR3: CASSELAGGLDEQFF
DNA: TGTGCCAGCAGCGAACTAGCGGGAGGGCTGGATGAGCAGTTCTTC

J: TRBJ2-5
D: TRBD2
V: TRBV2
size: NA
CDR3: CASTLTSGVQGETQYF
DNA: TGTGCCAGCACCTTGACTAGCGGGGTTCAGGGAGAGACCCAGTACTTC

J: TRBJ2-1
D: TRBD2
V: TRBV5-1
size: NA
CDR3: CASSLLLAGDNEQFF
DNA: TGCGCCAGCAGCTTATTACTAGCGGGAGATAATGAGCAGTTCTTC

J: TRBJ1-1
D: TRBD1
V: TRBV6-1
size: NA
CDR3: CASNHNRGRTEAFF
DNA: TGTGCCAGCAATCATAACAGGGGGCGAACTGAAGCTTTCTTT

J: TRBJ2-1
D: NA
V: TRBV15
size: once
CDR3: CATSRDQRARNNEQFF
DNA: TGTGCCACCAGCAGAGATCAGAGGGCGCGGAACAATGAGCAGTTCTTC

J: TRBJ2-5
D: TRBD2
V: TRBV5-4
size: few
CDR3: CASGGLAGETQYF
DNA: TGTGCCAGCGGAGGACTAGCGGGAGAGACCCAGTACTTC

J: TRBJ2-6
D: TRBD1
V: TRBV5-1
size: NA
CDR3: CASSRGQGSGANVLTF
DNA: TGCGCCAGCAGCAGGGGACAGGGGAGTGGGGCCAACGTCCTGACTTTC